The 23 T cell receptor beta chains below all came from one sample that was sequenced in a study of radiotherapy plus CTLA-4 blockade in lung cancer. TCRdb's copy holds only in-frame clones and misses some; the assay was immunoSEQ multiplex PCR. The sample lists tens of thousands of clones; 60% to 80% were seen once. The sample in question was peripheral blood, obtained from a patient treated with radiotherapy plus ipilimumab. The receptors here all came from a human donor with non-small cell lung cancer whose response to radiotherapy plus ipilimumab could not be evaluated.

The chain has TRBV14 and TRBJ2-1, with 12 bases aligning to TRBD2. With 0 bases clipped from V and 15 bases from J, the junction kept 9 bases outside the gene matches. Germline assignment: CDR1 SGHDN and CDR2 FVKESK. CDR3 length: 15 residues. The CDR3 loop reads CASSQDGASGRASFF. The CDR3 DNA reads TGTGCCAGCAGCCAAGATGGGGCTAGCGGGAGGGCCTCGTTCTTC.

The J gene is TRBJ2-7, the V gene TRBV27; maybe TRBD1 (6 bases). Per germline, CDR1 MNHEY and CDR2 SMNVEV (reference sequence). Trimming took off 2 bases at V and 3 bases at J, with 11 bases between the two ends. This CDR3 has 14 residues. This CDR3 reads CASSLKTGIYEQYF. The CDR3 nucleotides are TGTGCCAGCAGTTTAAAGACAGGCATCTACGAGCAGTACTTC.

As to this clone: Other DNA sequences within the sample encode an identical CDR3. The chain joins TRBV5-6 to TRBJ2-7; D may be TRBD2 (5 bases). Germline-derived CDR1 and CDR2 are SGHDT and YYEEEE. V was cut by 4 bases and J by 4 bases, with 9 bases left in between. The CDR3 is 12 amino acids. CDR3: CASSLPGYEQYF. The CDR3 DNA sequence: TGTGCCAGCAGCCTTCCGGGGTACGAGCAGTACTTC.

The chain is built from TRBV28 and TRBJ1-1; no clear D gene. Germline V gives CDR1 MDHEN, CDR2 SYDVKM. The CDR3 has 12 amino acids. V was shortened by 3 bases and J by 6 bases, with 8 bases between the two germline ends. CDR3 nucleotides: TGTGCCAGCAGTTTCCCTCCTCCTGAAGCTTTCTTT. It translates to CASSFPPPEAFF.

J is TRBJ2-7 and V is TRBV28, with D possibly being TRBD2 (6 bases). The CDR3 covers 12 residues. Trimming pared 4 bases from V and 7 bases from J, leaving 11 bases between. CDR1 is MDHEN and CDR2 is SYDVKM in the germline V gene. The CDR3 nucleotides read TGTGCCAGCAGTTCCTTAAGCGGGGAGCAGTACTTC. Translation gives CASSSLSGEQYF.

The V gene is TRBV28, the J gene TRBJ1-5; D remains unclear. Germline CDR1 is MDHEN and CDR2 is SYDVKM. This CDR3 contains 12 residues. Trimming removed 7 bases at V and 0 bases at J, with 4 bases between. The CDR3 sequence: CASTYSNQPQHF. CDR3 nucleotides: TGTGCCAGCACCTATAGCAATCAGCCCCAGCATTTT. Full variable domain (outside the CDR3, taken from reference TRBV28 and TRBJ1-5): DVKVTQSSRYLVKRTGEKVFLECVQDMDHENMFWYRQDPGLGLRLIYFSYDVKMKEKGDIPEGYSVSREKKERFSLILESASTNQTSMYLCASTYSNQPQHFGDGTRLSIL.

This sequence joins TRBV7-9 and TRBJ2-1; 8 bases match TRBD2. V lost 7 bases and J lost 9; bases outside the gene matches: 11. The V gene's germline CDR1 is SEHNR and CDR2 FQNEAQ (reference sequence). The CDR3 is made up of 14 amino acids. CDR3 region: CASNVGQRGFEQFF. The DNA for the CDR3 is TGTGCCAGCAACGTTGGGCAGCGGGGGTTTGAGCAGTTCTTC.

This clone has just a few counts. This chain links TRBV5-8 with TRBJ2-3, with TRBD1 matching over 9 bases. Germline V gives CDR1 SGHTS, CDR2 YDEGEE. Losses at the gene ends were 5 bases for V and 6 bases for J; bases not matched to a gene: 7. This CDR3 spans 14 amino acids. The CDR3 nucleotides read TGTGCCAGCAGTTCGGGACAGGGATCGGATACGCAGTATTTT. Translated: CASSSGQGSDTQYF.

In nucleotides, the CDR3 is TGCAGCGTCGGGACTAGCGGGAGGCATGAGCAGTTCTTC. Translating it yields CSVGTSGRHEQFF. The V and J genes are TRBV29-1 and TRBJ2-1, with TRBD2 identical over 15 bases. Germline CDR1 and CDR2: SQVTM and ANQGSEA. V shed 6 bases, J shed 8 bases, and the junction held 2 bases outside the gene matches. CDR3 length equals 13 residues.

The chain is built from TRBV7-6 and TRBJ2-1; possible D gene TRBD2, 5 bases. The germline V and J ends were trimmed by 5 bases and 5 bases, with 22 bases remaining between them. The CDR3 totals 17 residues. Germline V gene lookup returns CDR1 SGHVS and CDR2 FNYEAQ. CDR3 in DNA: TGTGCCAGCAGCCACCTGGACTCTACTAGGGCCAACAATGAGCAGTTCTTC. It encodes CASSHLDSTRANNEQFF. Full variable domain (outside the CDR3, taken from reference TRBV7-6 and TRBJ2-1): GAGVSQSPRYKVTKRGQDVALRCDPISGHVSLYWYRQALGQGPEFLTYFNYEAQQDKSGLPNDRFSAERPEGSISTLTIQRTEQRDSAMYRCASSHLDSTRANNEQFFGPGTRLTVL.

The chain has TRBV19 and TRBJ1-2; possible D gene TRBD1, 5 bases. The V gene's germline CDR1 is LNHDA and CDR2 SQIVND (reference sequence). This CDR3 has 14 amino acids. V was pared by 5 bases and J by 0 bases, with 10 bases between. As DNA, the CDR3 is TGTGCCAGTAGTTCCGACAGAGCTAACTATGGCTACACCTTC. Translated: CASSSDRANYGYTF.

The rearrangement joins TRBV7-2 to TRBJ2-7; 8 nucleotides align to TRBD1. The junction had 9 bases not matched to a gene; V was cut back by 6 bases and J by 2 bases. This CDR3 region has 15 residues. Germline V gene lookup returns CDR1 SGHTA and CDR2 FQGNSA. In DNA, the CDR3 is TGTGCCAGCAGTCCTGGGACAGGTCAGCCCTACGAGCAGTACTTC. Translation gives CASSPGTGQPYEQYF.

The chain carries TRBV5-4 and TRBJ1-4; the D gene is possibly TRBD1 (6 bases). Trimming took 3 bases from V and 5 from J, leaving 11 bases between them. This CDR3 is 14 amino acids long. CDR1 is SGHNT, CDR2 YYREEE, per germline (reference sequence). The CDR3 bases are TGTGCCAGCAGCTCACAGGGTACAAATGAAAAACTGTTTTTT. Translated: CASSSQGTNEKLFF.

The chain carries TRBV28 and TRBJ2-1; 8 nucleotides match TRBD2. With V trimmed by 5 bases and J by 13 bases, 7 bases remained unmatched. Looked up from germline, CDR1 is MDHEN and CDR2 is SYDVKM. The CDR3 contains 12 residues. In DNA form, the CDR3 reads TGTGCCAGCAGTCCCTATCGGGAGGGTCAGTTCTTC. Its protein is CASSPYREGQFF.

The V gene is TRBV6-6, the J gene TRBJ2-3; tentative D call: TRBD2 (6 bases). V dropped 2 bases and J dropped 4 bases, with 16 bases sitting between them. CDR3 length: 16 residues. Germline CDR1 MNHNY, CDR2 SVGAGI (reference sequence). The CDR3 region is CASSYPAGGAADTQYF. CDR3 bases: TGTGCCAGCAGTTACCCGGCCGGAGGGGCTGCAGATACGCAGTATTTT.

This chain connects TRBV5-1 to TRBJ2-3; 10 positions match TRBD1. There are 18 residues in the CDR3. Germline V gene data show CDR1 as SGHRS and CDR2 as YFSETQ. Trimming took 2 bases from V and 0 from J; bases not matched to a gene: 9. CDR3 protein: CASSLPGQGRISTDTQYF. CDR3 nucleotide sequence: TGCGCCAGCAGCTTACCGGGACAGGGGCGTATTAGCACAGATACGCAGTATTTT.

This clone appeared a few times. The gene calls are TRBV6-4 and TRBJ2-5; D is perhaps TRBD1 (6 bases). CDR3 length: 16 residues. V lost 0 bases, J lost 4 bases, and 15 bases lay in between. The germline CDR1 and CDR2 sequences are MRHNA and SNTAGT. CDR3 DNA: TGTGCCAGCAGTGACTCGAGGGCAGGGGACGGAGAGACCCAGTACTTC. Translating it yields CASSDSRAGDGETQYF.

This clone was seen only a few times. The DNA for the CDR3 is TGTGCCAGCAGCGCGACTAGCGGGAGCCTTGACGAGCAGTACTTC. It translates to CASSATSGSLDEQYF. The chain is built from TRBV7-6 and TRBJ2-7; 12 nucleotides align to TRBD2. The germline V gene has CDR1 SGHVS and CDR2 FNYEAQ. Trimming at V came to 5 bases and at J to 5 bases, leaving 7 bases not matched to a gene. The CDR3 length is 15 residues.

This clone was seen more than once but under ten times. The V and J genes are TRBV29-1 and TRBJ1-2; D call uncertain. Germline V gene sequence: CDR1 SQVTM, CDR2 ANQGSEA. This CDR3 is 14 amino acids long. V lost 4 bases and J lost 6, with 18 bases in between. CDR3 bases: TGCAGCGTTGTTTGGCGGGGTTCTCCACATGGCTACACCTTC. It specifies CSVVWRGSPHGYTF.

The rearrangement links TRBV5-4 to TRBJ1-4, with TRBD1 as a possible D gene (6 bases). From germline, CDR1 is SGHNT and CDR2 YYREEE (reference sequence). With 0 bases removed from V and 5 bases from J, the gap between germline ends came to 11 bases. CDR3 length: 15 amino acids. The CDR3 loop is CASSLDGGQNEKLFF. The CDR3 DNA is TGTGCCAGCAGCTTGGATGGAGGACAGAATGAAAAACTGTTTTTT.

This rearrangement joins TRBV5-1 to TRBJ2-3, with D possibly matching TRBD2 (6 bases). The CDR3 spans 16 residues. The V and J ends lost 3 bases and 2 bases respectively, with 16 bases between them. Germline lookup yields CDR1 SGHRS and CDR2 YFSETQ. CDR3 sequence (DNA): TGCGCCAGCAGCTCTCAGCGGGCCTCTCTCACAGATACGCAGTATTTT. It specifies CASSSQRASLTDTQYF.

The V call is TRBV11-3, the J call TRBJ1-2; D not certain. CDR1 is SGHNT, CDR2 YENEEA, per germline. The V end was cut by 11 bases, the J end by 4 bases, with 8 bases between. This CDR3 region has 10 residues. CDR3 loop: CASRGYGYTF. For the CDR3, the DNA is TGTGCCTCTCGGGGCTATGGCTACACCTTC.

This rearrangement joins TRBV10-3 to TRBJ2-7; 9 bases are shared with TRBD1. Trimming at V came to 6 bases and at J to 3 bases, leaving 6 bases not matched to a gene. The CDR3 is 14 amino acids. The germline CDR1 and CDR2 sequences are ENHRY and SYGVKD. The CDR3 DNA reads as TGTGCCATCAGGGCCGGGACAGGGAGCTACGAGCAGTACTTC. Its protein is CAIRAGTGSYEQYF.